These T cell receptor beta chains were read from a single sample in a study of T cells after yellow fever vaccination. Using its own MiXCR run on the 5' RACE reads, TCRdb lists one record per CDR3 protein. The sample lists about 130,000 distinct CDR3 sequences, 8% to 10% seen once, with 40% in the top ten. This specimen consisted of CD8+ T cells sorted from PBMCs, obtained on the day of the yellow fever booster vaccination. The receptors were sampled from a man aged 18 to 30 who received the YFV17D yellow fever vaccine. Both conserved end residues are part of each CDR3. Each record gives: clone size, V gene, D gene, J gene, CDR3 DNA, CDR3 protein. The D gene is left open where the match is weak. Size tells how often a clone was seen (once, few, many) or the class of an expanded clone, and some rows leave it out.

size: few
V: TRBV7-2
D: .
J: TRBJ1-5
DNA: TGTGCCAGCAGCCCCCGCCCAGGGAATCAGCCCCAGCATTTT
CDR3: CASSPRPGNQPQHF

size: .
V: TRBV5-4
D: .
J: TRBJ1-1
DNA: TGTGCCAGCAGCGCAAAAGGAGGCACTGAAGCTTTCTTT
CDR3: CASSAKGGTEAFF

size: few
V: TRBV4-3
D: .
J: TRBJ2-1
DNA: TGCGCCAGCAGCCAAGATAGGGACCTCTACAATGAGCAGTTCTTC
CDR3: CASSQDRDLYNEQFF

size: few
V: TRBV10-3
D: TRBD2
J: TRBJ2-3
DNA: TGTGCCATGGCTAGCGGGGGGGCTCTAGATACGCAGTATTTT
CDR3: CAMASGGALDTQYF

size: many
V: TRBV9
D: TRBD2
J: TRBJ2-2
DNA: TGTGCCAGCAGCTTTCCTCAGGAGCGGGGCTACACCGGGGAGCTGTTTTTT
CDR3: CASSFPQERGYTGELFF

size: .
V: TRBV9
D: TRBD2
J: TRBJ2-5
DNA: TGTGCCAGCAGCGTAGCTGGCGGGGGGGACCAAGAGACCCAGTACTTC
CDR3: CASSVAGGGDQETQYF

size: many
V: TRBV20-1
D: TRBD2
J: TRBJ2-3
DNA: TGCAGTGCAAGAACCGGGCGGGGGGACACAGATACGCAGTATTTT
CDR3: CSARTGRGDTDTQYF

size: few
V: TRBV4-3
D: TRBD2
J: TRBJ2-1
DNA: TGCGCCAGCAGCCAAGATTCCGGACTAGCTTTCGATGAGCAGTTCTTC
CDR3: CASSQDSGLAFDEQFF

size: .
V: TRBV4-3
D: .
J: TRBJ2-2
DNA: TGCGCCAGCAGCCAACGGGGAGGGGAGCTGTTTTTT
CDR3: CASSQRGGELFF

size: .
V: TRBV7-2
D: TRBD2
J: TRBJ2-1
DNA: TGTGCCAGCAGCTTAGGATTAACGGGGGGGCCAAGTAATGAGCAGTTCTTC
CDR3: CASSLGLTGGPSNEQFF

size: few
V: TRBV15
D: .
J: TRBJ1-1
DNA: TGTGCCACCAGCAGAGTTGGGGGCACTGAAGCTTTCTTT
CDR3: CATSRVGGTEAFF

size: .
V: TRBV4-1
D: TRBD2
J: TRBJ2-1
DNA: TGCGCCAGCACAACTAGCGGGGGGGCCAATGAGCAGTTCTTC
CDR3: CASTTSGGANEQFF

size: .
V: TRBV9
D: .
J: TRBJ1-4
DNA: TGTGCCAGCAGCGTAAGTGGGGCAACTAATGAAAAACTGTTTTTT
CDR3: CASSVSGATNEKLFF

size: few
V: TRBV5-1
D: TRBD2
J: TRBJ2-5
DNA: TGCGCCAGCAGCCCCTTTACTAGCGGGGGCTGGGAGACCCAGTACTTC
CDR3: CASSPFTSGGWETQYF

size: .
V: TRBV4-1
D: TRBD1
J: TRBJ1-2
DNA: TGCGCCAGCAGCCTCAGGGGGTGCGGCGACGATGGCTACACCTTC
CDR3: CASSLRGCGDDGYTF

size: few
V: TRBV12-3/TRBV12-4
D: TRBD2
J: TRBJ2-3
DNA: TGTGCCAGCAGTTTTGCTAGCGGTCGCACAGATACGCAGTATTTT
CDR3: CASSFASGRTDTQYF

size: few
V: TRBV5-1
D: .
J: TRBJ2-7
DNA: TGCGCCAGCAGCTTGGCCGGGGTAGAAGGCTACGAGCAGTACTTC
CDR3: CASSLAGVEGYEQYF

size: .
V: TRBV9
D: .
J: TRBJ1-1
DNA: TGTGCCAGCAGCGTAGGGGGAGGCGGTACTGAAGCTTTCTTT
CDR3: CASSVGGGGTEAFF

size: few
V: TRBV4-1
D: TRBD1
J: TRBJ1-1
DNA: TGCGCCAGCAGCCAAGGGACAGGGGCGACTGAAGCTTTCTTT
CDR3: CASSQGTGATEAFF

size: few
V: TRBV6-5
D: .
J: TRBJ2-7
DNA: TGTGCCAGCAGTTACTCTGGATCCTTTGCCTACGAGCAGTACTTC
CDR3: CASSYSGSFAYEQYF

size: many
V: TRBV27
D: TRBD1
J: TRBJ2-1
DNA: TGTGCCAGCAGTTCAGGGACAGTCAATGAGCAGTTCTTC
CDR3: CASSSGTVNEQFF

size: .
V: TRBV4-3
D: .
J: TRBJ2-7
DNA: TGCGCCAGCAGCCCATTCTCCTACGAGCAGTACTTC
CDR3: CASSPFSYEQYF

size: .
V: TRBV7-9
D: TRBD1
J: TRBJ2-2
DNA: TGTGCCAGCAGCTCGTGGTTGGACAGGGAGAACACCGGGGAGCTGTTTTTT
CDR3: CASSSWLDRENTGELFF

size: .
V: TRBV2
D: TRBD1
J: TRBJ1-1
DNA: TGTGCCAGCAGTGCGGGACAGTTGAACACTGAAGCTTTCTTT
CDR3: CASSAGQLNTEAFF

size: few
V: TRBV29-1
D: .
J: TRBJ2-2
DNA: TGCAGCGGTGGGACGGTGAACACCGGGGAGCTGTTTTTT
CDR3: CSGGTVNTGELFF

size: few
V: TRBV12-3/TRBV12-4
D: .
J: TRBJ1-5
DNA: TGTGCCAGCAGTTCCGGGACGGAGACGAATCAGCCCCAGCATTTT
CDR3: CASSSGTETNQPQHF

size: .
V: TRBV4-1
D: TRBD1
J: TRBJ2-7
DNA: TGCGCCAGCAGCCAACATCCGGGACAGGGGTACGAGCAGTACTTC
CDR3: CASSQHPGQGYEQYF

size: many
V: TRBV7-3
D: TRBD1
J: TRBJ2-7
DNA: TGTGCCAGCAGCTCCGGGACAGGCTCCCAGAAGGAGCAGTACTTC
CDR3: CASSSGTGSQKEQYF

size: .
V: TRBV7-2
D: .
J: TRBJ2-3
DNA: TGTGCCAGCAGCTTCCGGGCCCCAGATACGCAGTATTTT
CDR3: CASSFRAPDTQYF

size: few
V: TRBV4-1
D: .
J: TRBJ1-1
DNA: TGCGCCAGCAGCCAATCAAGAGGGTTAAGGACTGAAGCTTTCTTT
CDR3: CASSQSRGLRTEAFF

size: .
V: TRBV3-1
D: TRBD1
J: TRBJ2-2
DNA: TGTGCCAGCATCCTACTTAGGACAGGGGGAACCGGGGAGCTGTTTTTT
CDR3: CASILLRTGGTGELFF

size: few
V: TRBV7-6
D: .
J: TRBJ2-7
DNA: TGTGCCAGCAGCTTTAGGCAGCGACACACCCCGGACGAGCAGTACTTC
CDR3: CASSFRQRHTPDEQYF

size: few
V: TRBV7-9
D: .
J: TRBJ1-6
DNA: TGTGCCAGCAGCCCCCGCACGCATTCTAATTCACCCCTCCACTTT
CDR3: CASSPRTHSNSPLHF

size: many
V: TRBV4-1
D: TRBD1
J: TRBJ1-1
DNA: TGCGCCAGCAGCCCCCGACAGGGAGGCACTGAAGCTTTCTTT
CDR3: CASSPRQGGTEAFF

size: few
V: TRBV27
D: .
J: TRBJ1-6
DNA: TGTGCCAGCACCATATCCGTCGGTAATTCACCCCTCCACTTT
CDR3: CASTISVGNSPLHF

size: few
V: TRBV28
D: .
J: TRBJ2-1
DNA: TGTGCCAGCAGTCGACCTACGGGTAATGAGCAGTTCTTC
CDR3: CASSRPTGNEQFF

size: .
V: TRBV11-2
D: .
J: TRBJ2-2
DNA: TGTGCCAGCAGCTTAATTCCCGGGGAGCTGTTTTTT
CDR3: CASSLIPGELFF

size: many
V: TRBV4-1
D: TRBD1
J: TRBJ1-1
DNA: TGCGCCAGCAGCCAACAACGACAGGGAATGAACACTGAAGCTTTCTTT
CDR3: CASSQQRQGMNTEAFF

size: .
V: TRBV19
D: .
J: TRBJ2-1
DNA: TGTGCCACCGCAGACGGTGAGCAGTTCTTC
CDR3: CATADGEQFF

size: .
V: TRBV12-5
D: TRBD1
J: TRBJ1-5
DNA: TGTGCTAGTGGTCCACCTACCCCCTACACAGGACAGGGAGGCAATCAGCCCCAGCATTTT
CDR3: CASGPPTPYTGQGGNQPQHF

size: .
V: TRBV6-5
D: .
J: TRBJ1-5
DNA: TGTGCCAGCAGTTACCACGGGGGAGATCAGCCCCAGCATTTT
CDR3: CASSYHGGDQPQHF

size: .
V: TRBV7-7
D: .
J: TRBJ2-5
DNA: TGTGCCAGCAGCTCCGGGACACAAGAGACCCAGTACTTC
CDR3: CASSSGTQETQYF

size: few
V: TRBV7-2
D: .
J: TRBJ2-1
DNA: TGTGCCAGCAGCATGGGAGGTGAGGATGAGCAGTTCTTC
CDR3: CASSMGGEDEQFF

size: few
V: TRBV7-9
D: TRBD1
J: TRBJ1-5
DNA: TGTGCCAGCAGCTCGACAGGGTCAGATCAGCCCCAGCATTTT
CDR3: CASSSTGSDQPQHF

size: many
V: TRBV4-1
D: .
J: TRBJ2-5
DNA: TGCGCCAGCAGCCAAGTTTTGGGTAGGATGACCCAGTACTTC
CDR3: CASSQVLGRMTQYF

size: few
V: TRBV3-1
D: TRBD1
J: TRBJ1-1
DNA: TGTGCCAGCAGCCGGCTGGGACAGAAGAACACTGAAGCTTTCTTT
CDR3: CASSRLGQKNTEAFF

size: many
V: TRBV4-3
D: TRBD2
J: TRBJ2-2
DNA: TGCGCCAGCAGCCAAGATATTGGCGGGGGATACACCGGGGAGCTGTTTTTT
CDR3: CASSQDIGGGYTGELFF

size: .
V: TRBV2
D: .
J: TRBJ2-3
DNA: TGTGCCAGCAGTGACCGGGACTCCGTTTTAGATACGCAGTATTTT
CDR3: CASSDRDSVLDTQYF

size: .
V: TRBV6-4
D: .
J: TRBJ2-3
DNA: TGTGCCAGCAGTGAGAGTGTTAGCGCTAGCACAGATACGCAGTATTTT
CDR3: CASSESVSASTDTQYF

size: many
V: TRBV27
D: .
J: TRBJ1-1
DNA: TGTGCCAGCAGTTTATCGGGGGGAGCTGAAGCTTTCTTT
CDR3: CASSLSGGAEAFF

size: .
V: TRBV5-1
D: .
J: TRBJ2-1
DNA: TGCGCCAGCAGCTTGGGGTGGGGCGGGGACAATGAGCAGTTCTTC
CDR3: CASSLGWGGDNEQFF

size: few
V: TRBV4-1
D: .
J: TRBJ2-5
DNA: TGCGCCAGCAGCCAAGCCGACCTCGGGGAGACCCAGTACTTC
CDR3: CASSQADLGETQYF

size: few
V: TRBV6-5
D: .
J: TRBJ2-7
DNA: TGTGCCAGCAGTACGAGGCTCTCAGGGGTTGGAGTCGAGCAGTACTTC
CDR3: CASSTRLSGVGVEQYF

size: .
V: TRBV3-1
D: .
J: TRBJ1-2
DNA: TGTGCCAGCAGCCAAGGGGTCGCAACAGGGCTAAAGGGCTACACCTTC
CDR3: CASSQGVATGLKGYTF